These 9 T cell receptor beta chains share one sample of origin, sequenced in a study of T cell responses to AZD1222 COVID-19 vaccine. Using immunoSEQ multiplex PCR, the repertoire was profiled, and TCRdb retains in-frame clones only, with some absent. The data show about 84,000 clones, with 75% to 90% seen just once and 9% to 14% held by the top ten. The specimen was peripheral blood, collected 28 days after the second AZD1222 dose. Source of these receptors: an adult who received the AZD1222 COVID-19 vaccine.

The CDR3: CSVEPLAGVNEQFF. CDR3 DNA sequence: TGCAGCGTTGAACCACTAGCGGGCGTAAATGAGCAGTTCTTC. V gene TRBV29-1 combines with J gene TRBJ2-1; TRBD2 aligns across 9 bases. There are 14 residues in the CDR3. V lost 2 bases and J lost 7; bases outside the gene matches: 6. Looked up from germline, CDR1 is SQVTM and CDR2 is ANQGSEA.

This chain uses TRBV5-8 with TRBJ1-4; D gene uncertain. The CDR3 loop spans 13 amino acids. Trimming took off 7 bases at V and 7 bases at J, with 14 bases between the two ends. Per the germline V gene, CDR1 is SGHTS and CDR2 is YDEGEE. CDR3 region: CASVPERVEKLFF. CDR3 in DNA: TGTGCCAGCGTCCCCGAGAGGGTTGAAAAACTGTTTTTT.

The V call is TRBV10-3, the J call TRBJ1-6; TRBD1 aligns across 9 bases. Germline CDR1 and CDR2: ENHRY and SYGVKD. The CDR3 is 16 amino acids. The V segment lost 2 bases and the J segment 8 bases; nucleotides outside the gene matches: 7. CDR3 nucleotide sequence: TGTGCCATCAGTGAGGCAGGGACAGGGCGGGATTCACCCCTCCACTTT. This encodes CAISEAGTGRDSPLHF.

The V and J genes are TRBV28 and TRBJ2-7; 7 nucleotides align to TRBD2. CDR3 length equals 14 residues. From germline, CDR1 is MDHEN and CDR2 SYDVKM. V was clipped by 6 bases and J by 0 bases; unmatched bases: 5. The CDR3 here is CASRGGTTSYEQYF. CDR3 nucleotide sequence: TGTGCCAGCAGGGGGGGGACTACCTCCTACGAGCAGTACTTC.

The chain is built from TRBV3-1 (or the pseudogene TRBV3-2) and TRBJ2-1, with TRBD2 identical over 9 bases. Trimming removed 3 bases from V and 7 bases from J; junction bases left unmatched: 13. The germline gives CDR1 LGHDT, CDR2 YNNKEL (reference sequence). The CDR3 is 17 amino acids. CDR3 protein: CASSHVSGRSMVNEQFF. CDR3 coding DNA: TGTGCCAGCAGCCACGTTAGCGGGAGAAGTATGGTTAATGAGCAGTTCTTC.

The rearrangement uses TRBV28 and TRBJ2-1; 10 nucleotides align to TRBD2. The CDR3 runs to 14 residues. CDR1 MDHEN and CDR2 SYDVKM come from the germline V gene. The V gene end was trimmed by 6 bases and the J gene end by 2 bases; junction bases not matched to a gene: 1. CDR3 loop: CASRAGGTYNEQFF. The CDR3, as DNA: TGTGCCAGCAGAGCGGGAGGGACCTACAATGAGCAGTTCTTC.

The chain is built from TRBV28 and TRBJ2-2; D tentatively fits TRBD1 or TRBD2 (7 bases each). The germline V gene has CDR1 MDHEN and CDR2 SYDVKM. With 6 bases removed from V and 4 bases from J, the gap between germline ends came to 15 bases. CDR3 length: 15 amino acids. The CDR3 loop reads CASRTTGRGTGELFF. In DNA, the CDR3 is TGTGCCAGCAGGACGACAGGGAGGGGCACCGGGGAGCTGTTTTTT.

A few counts support this clone. The CDR3 here is CASSLPTSLGELFF. The CDR3 DNA is TGTGCCAGCAGCTTACCAACTAGCCTAGGGGAGCTGTTTTTT. J is TRBJ2-2 and V is TRBV7-9; TRBD2 is a possible D gene (6 bases). Germline V gene sequence: CDR1 SEHNR, CDR2 FQNEAQ (reference sequence). CDR3 length: 14 amino acids. Trimming took 2 bases from V and 8 from J, leaving 12 bases between them.

The V and J genes are TRBV5-4 and TRBJ1-5, with TRBD1 as a possible D gene (6 bases). Per the germline V gene, CDR1 is SGHNT and CDR2 is YYREEE (reference sequence). CDR3 size: 18 residues. The V end was cut by 0 bases, the J end by 1 base, with 17 bases between. CDR3 residues: CASSLGGGRGPSNQPQHF. Here the CDR3 DNA reads TGTGCCAGCAGCTTGGGAGGGGGTCGAGGGCCCAGCAATCAGCCCCAGCATTTT.